This T cell receptor beta chain was sequenced for a study of memory CD4+ T cells and cytomegalovirus serostatus. The wider study: Of the healthy Belgian adults, 9 or 10 were CMV seropositive and approximately 24 seronegative.

The method was immunoSEQ multiplex PCR; TCRdb's version includes in-frame clones alone and lacks a portion of them. The table has under 40,000 clones, 79% seen once; the top ten hold roughly 5.2%. About this clone itself: The antigen is unknown.

Germline values: CDR1 MNHNY, CDR2 SVGAGI (reference sequence). The V and J ends lost 5 bases and 8 bases respectively, with 15 bases between them. The CDR3 length is 13 residues. Single viable CD3+CD4+CD8-CD45RO+ cells were sorted as the memory CD4+ T cells. CMV serostatus came from serum IgG against pp150, pp28, p38, p52. Study-wide points: CD4+ memory repertoires contained about two fifths of the 164 reported CMV TCRbeta sequences.

The receptor's source is an adult in good health and CMV-seropositive. The source material was memory CD4+ T cells from blood. This chain links TRBV6-6 with TRBJ1-1; D ambiguous. CDR3 region: CASSPQEIHEAFF. The DNA of the CDR3 is TGTGCCAGCAGTCCCCAGGAGATACACGAAGCTTTCTTT.